These 21 T cell receptor beta chains came from one sample sequenced in a study of T cell responses to AZD1222 COVID-19 vaccine. Data came from immunoSEQ multiplex PCR; TCRdb stores just in-frame clones and leaves some out. This table has about 130,000 clones, around 90% appearing once. Sequencing used peripheral blood, obtained on day 0 of AZD1222 vaccination. These receptor sequences come from an adult in good health.

The chain links TRBV9 to TRBJ1-2, with D possibly TRBD1 on 6 matching bases. CDR1 and CDR2 from the germline V gene are SGDLS and YYNGEE. This CDR3 comprises 13 residues. V was cut by 7 bases and J by 2 bases, with 12 bases left in between. The CDR3 nucleotides are TGTGCCAGCCGCCTGGGACACAACTATGGCTACACCTTC. Its protein is CASRLGHNYGYTF.

The chain combines TRBV20-1 with TRBJ2-5; D may correspond to TRBD1 or TRBD2 (6 bases each). This CDR3 has 16 residues. Germline V gene lookup returns CDR1 DFQATT and CDR2 SNEGSKA (reference sequence). V was trimmed by 3 bases and J by 4 bases, leaving 21 bases between them. The CDR3 nucleotides read TGCAGTGCTAGTTATTGGCGGGACACCTCGCCAGAGACCCAGTACTTC. Amino acid sequence: CSASYWRDTSPETQYF.

The chain carries TRBV3-1 (or the pseudogene TRBV3-2) and TRBJ2-7, with TRBD2 matching over 11 bases. The germline CDR1 and CDR2 sequences are LGHDT and YNNKEL (reference sequence). The CDR3 is made up of 16 amino acids. V lost 2 bases and J lost 7; bases outside the gene matches: 10. In nucleotides, the CDR3 is TGTGCCAGCAGCCAATCGACTAGCGGGGCCACAGGGGAGCAGTACTTC. Translated: CASSQSTSGATGEQYF.

This chain joins TRBV28 and TRBJ2-6; a possible D gene is TRBD1 (5 bases). The germline V gene has CDR1 MDHEN and CDR2 SYDVKM. The CDR3 sequence is 15 residues long. Deletions cut 5 bases from V and 2 bases from J, with 10 bases between. In nucleotides, the CDR3 is TGTGCCAGCAGTCACCCCAGGGCTGGGGCCAACGTCCTGACTTTC. Translated, it gives CASSHPRAGANVLTF.

J is TRBJ1-6 and V is TRBV7-8, with 8 bases that match TRBD1. Germline loops: CDR1 SGHVS, CDR2 FQNEAQ. Trimming at V came to 1 base and at J to 7 bases, leaving 3 bases not matched to a gene. The CDR3 contains 15 residues. The CDR3 nucleotides are TGTGCCAGCAGCTTAGAGCGGACAGGGAATTCACCCCTCCACTTT. Its protein is CASSLERTGNSPLHF.

Only one count was recorded for this clone. This chain uses TRBV9 with TRBJ1-2, with 7 positions matching TRBD1. CDR3 length: 15 residues. Losses at the gene ends were 4 bases for V and 5 bases for J; bases not matched to a gene: 11. The germline V gene encodes CDR1 SGDLS and CDR2 YYNGEE. CDR3 sequence reads: CASSPRGGGRYGYTF. CDR3 nucleotide sequence: TGTGCCAGCAGCCCGCGAGGGGGCGGGAGGTATGGCTACACCTTC.

This sequence joins TRBV19 and TRBJ1-2, with D unresolved. Trimming took off 2 bases at V and 1 base at J, with 11 bases between the two ends. CDR1 LNHDA and CDR2 SQIVND come from the germline V gene (reference sequence). The CDR3 is 15 amino acids. Here the CDR3 reads CASSILAGGNYGYTF. The CDR3 region has the DNA TGTGCCAGTAGTATATTAGCAGGAGGTAACTATGGCTACACCTTC.

CDR3 in DNA: TGTGCCACCAGACTAGCGGGAACGAACACCGGGGAGCTGTTTTTT. Protein: CATRLAGTNTGELFF. The V call is TRBV6-5, the J call TRBJ2-2; 11 bases match TRBD2. V shed 10 bases and J 0 bases; nucleotides not matched to a gene: 4. This CDR3 spans 15 amino acids. Germline CDR1 MNHEY, CDR2 SVGAGI.

The chain employs TRBV20-1 and TRBJ2-1; 7 bases align to TRBD2. This CDR3 contains 13 residues. Germline-derived CDR1 and CDR2 are DFQATT and SNEGSKA (reference sequence). The V and J ends lost 3 bases and 8 bases, in that order; junction bases with no gene match: 7. The CDR3 loop reads CSASPAGKDEQFF. In DNA, the CDR3 is TGCAGTGCTAGTCCAGCGGGGAAGGATGAGCAGTTCTTC.

The chain links TRBV9 to TRBJ1-6; weak D call: TRBD1 (5 bases). The CDR3 is made up of 14 amino acids. V lost 3 bases to trimming and J lost 6 bases, with 10 bases between them. CDR1 and CDR2 from the germline V gene are SGDLS and YYNGEE. Here the CDR3 reads CASSEAGRNSPLHF. CDR3 nucleotide sequence: TGTGCCAGCAGCGAAGCGGGACGTAATTCACCCCTCCACTTT. The full variable domain, in which reference TRBV9 and TRBJ1-6 provide the parts outside the CDR3, is DSGVTQTPKHLITATGQRVTLRCSPRSGDLSVYWYQQSLDQGLQFLIQYYNGEERAKGNILERFSAQQFPDLHSELNLSSLELGDSALYFCASSEAGRNSPLHFGNGTRLTVT.

This clone has more than one count but fewer than ten. The genes are TRBV18 and TRBJ2-1; D gene uncertain. Germline values: CDR1 KGHSH, CDR2 LQKENI. Trimming pared 2 bases from V and 9 bases from J, leaving 14 bases between. This CDR3 is built from 14 residues. This chain's CDR3 is CASSPASLVGEQFF. The CDR3 DNA reads as TGTGCCAGCTCACCAGCCTCGCTAGTTGGTGAGCAGTTCTTC.

The chain is built from TRBV20-1 and TRBJ2-7; D is unclear. This CDR3 spans 14 amino acids. V was clipped by 3 bases and J by 2 bases, with 14 bases between them. Looked up from germline, CDR1 is DFQATT and CDR2 is SNEGSKA (reference sequence). The CDR3 loop reads CSASDREQTYEQYF. Written as DNA, the CDR3 is TGCAGTGCTAGTGATAGGGAACAAACCTACGAGCAGTACTTC.

This clone was observed once. The chain employs TRBV4-2 and TRBJ2-5; possible D gene TRBD2, 6 bases. The CDR3 is 14 residues long. Trimming removed 5 bases from V and 5 bases from J, with 15 bases in between. From germline, CDR1 is LGHNA and CDR2 YNFKEQ. The CDR3 DNA is TGTGCCAGCAGCTCCACTAGCTTGGAGGAGACCCAGTACTTC. Its translation is CASSSTSLEETQYF.

The table lists this clone with a count of one. This chain uses TRBV12-3 or TRBV12-4 with TRBJ2-3, with D unresolved. There are 12 residues in the CDR3. V gave up 6 bases and J gave up 2 bases, with 6 bases separating them. The CDR3 coding sequence is TGTGCCAGCAGCCTTTTCACAGATACGCAGTATTTT. It specifies CASSLFTDTQYF.

The J gene is TRBJ1-1, the V gene TRBV5-1, with 7 bases matching TRBD1. Germline V gives CDR1 SGHRS, CDR2 YFSETQ. This CDR3 comprises 13 residues. With 4 bases clipped from V and 6 bases from J, the junction kept 6 bases outside the gene matches. The CDR3 loop reads CASSTEGTAEAFF. DNA of the CDR3: TGCGCCAGCAGCACAGAAGGGACAGCTGAAGCTTTCTTT.

J is TRBJ1-5 and V is TRBV19, with D perhaps matching TRBD1 (5 bases). This CDR3 region has 14 residues. The germline V and J ends were trimmed by 7 bases and 1 base, with 11 bases remaining between them. Germline V lookup: CDR1 LNHDA, CDR2 SQIVND (reference sequence). CDR3 loop: CASIFRDSNQPQHF. The CDR3 DNA reads as TGTGCCAGTATTTTCCGGGACAGCAATCAGCCCCAGCATTTT.

The rearrangement links TRBV2 to TRBJ1-5, with D perhaps TRBD1 (6 bases). Trimming took off 4 bases at V and 0 bases at J, with 10 bases between the two ends. The CDR3 has 15 amino acids. Germline V CDR1 and CDR2: SNHLY, FYNNEI. CDR3 residues: CASSGTEYSNQPQHF. CDR3 in DNA: TGTGCCAGCAGTGGGACAGAGTATAGCAATCAGCCCCAGCATTTT.

V is TRBV10-3 and J is TRBJ2-5; D uncertain. CDR1 is ENHRY, CDR2 SYGVKD, per germline. V was clipped by 5 bases and J by 0 bases, with 10 bases between them. The CDR3 length is 14 residues. CDR3 sequence reads: CAISPRQDQETQYF. In nucleotides, the CDR3 is TGTGCCATCAGTCCTCGACAAGACCAAGAGACCCAGTACTTC.

This clone turned up a few times. The chain is built from TRBV4-2 and TRBJ1-5, with D unresolved. Between the trimmed V and J ends, which lost 0 bases and 4 bases, there was a span of 10 bases. CDR1 and CDR2 from the germline V gene are LGHNA and YNFKEQ. This CDR3 contains 15 residues. The CDR3 DNA sequence: TGTGCCAGCAGCCAAGATCTTGTGGGGAATCAGCCCCAGCATTTT. Translating gives CASSQDLVGNQPQHF.

CDR3 amino acids: CASRGLASTDTQYF. Written as DNA, the CDR3 is TGTGCCAGCAGAGGACTAGCCTCCACAGATACGCAGTATTTT. The chain links TRBV6-5 to TRBJ2-3; 8 positions match TRBD2. This CDR3 has 14 residues. Germline lookup yields CDR1 MNHEY and CDR2 SVGAGI. After removal of 6 bases from V and 2 bases from J, the junction contained 4 bases not matched to a gene.

The chain's CDR3 is CASSLAGGAEAFF. CDR3 DNA sequence: TGCGCCAGCAGCTTGGCCGGGGGGGCTGAAGCTTTCTTT. The chain links TRBV5-1 to TRBJ1-1; D is perhaps TRBD1 (5 bases). Germline values: CDR1 SGHRS, CDR2 YFSETQ. V was trimmed by 0 bases and J by 6 bases, leaving 9 bases between them. The length of the CDR3 is 13 residues.